The T cell receptor (beta chain) described here comes from a study of blood T cell repertoires in COVID-19. About the study: From the United States, Italy and Spain came samples of acute and convalescent COVID-19. The cDNA or gDNA used as material had been derived from T cells, B-cell-depleted T cells, or PBMCs.

With V trimmed by 3 bases and J by 7 bases, 13 bases remained unmatched. This CDR3 is built from 15 residues. The germline V gene encodes CDR1 SQVTM and CDR2 ANQGSEA. Original methodology: By means of reference gene primer amplification, nucleated cell counts were estimated. Sequenced by immunoSEQ multiplex PCR; TCRdb stores in-frame clones only, minus some. The DNA was the basis for D and trimming; V, J and clone size are from that table. The sample has 70,000 to 95,000 clones, roughly 79% seen once. The sequence came from a human donor in a cohort sampled during active COVID-19. The sequenced material came from peripheral blood. The chain couples TRBV29-1 to TRBJ1-2; 8 bases align to TRBD1. The CDR3 DNA reads as TGCAGCGTTGAGAGTCTTCGCGCAGGGGGCTCTGGCTACACCTTC. Encoded protein: CSVESLRAGGSGYTF.